Described below is a single T cell receptor beta chain sequence and its context. Its specificity is not known. The junction shows a germline mismatch at one end, possibly a read error. The germline V gene encodes CDR1 SSHAT and CDR2 FNYEAQ (reference sequence). This CDR3 is 14 amino acids long. This entry is derived from a study of shared clonotypes between healthy human individuals. Every subset's genomic DNA went evenly onto several immunoSEQ plates. Study processing details: ImmunoSEQ sequences covered only the junction and lacked quality scores; filtering therefore differed. Assay used: immunoSEQ multiplex PCR; TCRdb lists only in-frame clones, some missing. The DNA was the basis for D and trimming; V, J and clone size are from that table. The sample records about 1 million clones, roughly 80% being singletons. Regarding the study as a whole: Naive CD4 clonotype sharing across a handful of donors was 4% to 5.5%.

The rearrangement links TRBV7-7 to TRBJ2-2; D not certain. This receptor was identified in a man aged 18 to 30 in good health. The sequenced sample was memory CD4+ T cells sorted from blood. Documented subset: CD45RA-negative fraction. CDR3: CASSLFANTGELFF. CDR3 coding DNA: TGTGCTAGCAGCTTATTCGCGAACACCGGGGAGCTGTTTTTT. The complete variable domain, with remaining parts taken from reference TRBV7-7 and TRBJ2-2, reads GAGVSQSPRYKVTKRGQDVTLRCDPISSHATLYWYQQALGQGPEFLTYFNYEAQPDKSGLPSDRFSAERPEGSISTLTIQRTEQRDSAMYRCASSLFANTGELFFGEGSRLTVL.